The present entry profiles one T cell receptor beta chain with its context. The data belong to a study of blood T cell repertoires in COVID-19. At the level of the study: Nucleic acid was either cDNA or gDNA, and it came from T cells, B-cell-depleted T cells, or PBMCs.

Original processing notes: Reference gene primer amplification gave nucleated cell count estimates. TCRdb's table, derived via immunoSEQ multiplex PCR, lists solely in-frame clones and lacks some. That table gives V, J and clone size, and the DNA gave D and trimming. The sample has some 160,000 clones, over 80% seen once; the top ten hold 6.2%. This CDR3 comprises 19 residues. Participants came from about 23 US areas, aged about 18 to 100 years. Cohort 3 recovery required two negative PCRs, clearance, or symptom resolution. The chain joins TRBV12-1 to TRBJ1-1; the tabulated D call, TRBD1, remains unverified against the DNA. TRBV12-1 is labeled a pseudogene. The specimen sequenced was PBMCs or T cells enriched from blood (not recorded which). This TCR derives from a woman aged 40 to 50 who had recovered from COVID-19. This CDR3 is CASSQPTPGQGAPCTEAFF. The CDR3 nucleotides are TGTGCCAGCAGCCAACCCACTCCCGGACAGGGGGCGCCGTGTACTGAAGCTTTCTTT.